A selection of T cell receptor beta chains follows, all from one sample in a study of blood T cell repertoires in COVID-19. Sequenced by immunoSEQ multiplex PCR; TCRdb stores in-frame clones only, minus some. The data show about 73,000 clones, roughly 80% seen once. The sequencing input was peripheral blood. These receptors originate from a woman aged 55 to 70 with acute or convalescent COVID-19. Each CDR3 is given with its conserved first and last residue. Each record gives: CDR3 protein, clone size, D gene, J gene, V gene. The D gene is left open where the match is weak. For some rows the clone size is stated as once, few or many, or as a class when expanded; others skip it.

CSVATSAGPDTQYF NA NA TRBJ2-3 TRBV29-1
CASSTGGEQYF NA TRBD1 TRBJ2-7 TRBV9
CASSLRQSNTEAFF NA NA TRBJ1-1 TRBV3-1/TRBV3-2
CASSLQRDEAFF NA NA TRBJ1-1 TRBV5-1
CASSLTVAGINEQFF NA NA TRBJ2-1 TRBV5-1
CASSPQGNEKLFF NA NA TRBJ1-4 TRBV4-2
CAISDPSLAGGLNEQFF NA TRBD2 TRBJ2-1 TRBV10-3
CASSQVPRGLGQPQHF NA NA TRBJ1-5 TRBV4-1
CAISDSGTGTDTQYF NA TRBD1 TRBJ2-3 TRBV10-3
CASSQDVLYGYTF few NA TRBJ1-2 TRBV3-1/TRBV3-2
CASSQGGPTDTQYF NA NA TRBJ2-3 TRBV3-1/TRBV3-2
CASNSGGGLNQPQHF NA NA TRBJ1-5 TRBV19
CASSQTGVEYGYTF NA TRBD1 TRBJ1-2 TRBV2
CASSLGGVTEAFF NA NA TRBJ1-1 TRBV6-5
CASRDNRGNTEAFF NA TRBD1 TRBJ1-1 TRBV5-4
CASRLPGRGPQHF NA NA TRBJ1-5 TRBV12-2
CASSLLGRTEYYGYTF NA NA TRBJ1-2 TRBV18
CASSVGGSGELFF NA TRBD2 TRBJ2-2 TRBV9
CASRGLINYGYTF NA NA TRBJ1-2 TRBV2
CAISSDRMGRDEQFF NA TRBD2 TRBJ2-1 TRBV10-3
CASSLVGGYSNQPQHF NA NA TRBJ1-5 TRBV7-8
CAWTSDSNYGYTF NA NA TRBJ1-2 TRBV30
CASSEQVVPGDGYTF few NA TRBJ1-2 TRBV6-1
CASSLALRGELFF NA NA TRBJ2-2 TRBV5-4
CASSLAQGTTEAFF NA NA TRBJ1-1 TRBV5-6
CASSPVQSSGNTIYF NA NA TRBJ1-3 TRBV18
CASSQTGQGVSGYTF once TRBD1 TRBJ1-2 TRBV7-8
CASSESRGGGYTF NA NA TRBJ1-2 TRBV25-1
CASSLGTGGNSPLHF NA TRBD1 TRBJ1-6 TRBV11-2
CASSPQGGRESPLHF NA NA TRBJ1-6 TRBV18
CASSWGGTRGTGELFF once TRBD2 TRBJ2-2 TRBV5-1
CASSLGLGTGGGYTF NA TRBD1 TRBJ1-2 TRBV7-2
CASSLIYSGGIPETQYF NA TRBD2 TRBJ2-5 TRBV5-1
CASSTGTAGNTIYF once TRBD1 TRBJ1-3 TRBV5-1
CATNTPNTEAFF NA NA TRBJ1-1 TRBV19
CASSLEGTGEGYTF few TRBD1 TRBJ1-2 TRBV7-6
CASSPRTVQETQYF NA NA TRBJ2-5 TRBV18
CASSALQGRNSGNTIYF NA NA TRBJ1-3 TRBV9
CATELSGEAFF NA NA TRBJ1-1 TRBV6-5
CASGTSGGANEQFF NA TRBD2 TRBJ2-1 TRBV3-1/TRBV3-2
CASSPMRVGYGYTF NA NA TRBJ1-2 TRBV16
CASSQDRTSGLGGELFF NA TRBD2 TRBJ2-2 TRBV4-1
CASSWTGARNTEAFF NA TRBD1 TRBJ1-1 TRBV7-2
CASSPKESSYNSPLHF NA NA TRBJ1-6 TRBV3-1/TRBV3-2
CASSRLPRDQPQHF NA NA TRBJ1-5 TRBV3-1/TRBV3-2